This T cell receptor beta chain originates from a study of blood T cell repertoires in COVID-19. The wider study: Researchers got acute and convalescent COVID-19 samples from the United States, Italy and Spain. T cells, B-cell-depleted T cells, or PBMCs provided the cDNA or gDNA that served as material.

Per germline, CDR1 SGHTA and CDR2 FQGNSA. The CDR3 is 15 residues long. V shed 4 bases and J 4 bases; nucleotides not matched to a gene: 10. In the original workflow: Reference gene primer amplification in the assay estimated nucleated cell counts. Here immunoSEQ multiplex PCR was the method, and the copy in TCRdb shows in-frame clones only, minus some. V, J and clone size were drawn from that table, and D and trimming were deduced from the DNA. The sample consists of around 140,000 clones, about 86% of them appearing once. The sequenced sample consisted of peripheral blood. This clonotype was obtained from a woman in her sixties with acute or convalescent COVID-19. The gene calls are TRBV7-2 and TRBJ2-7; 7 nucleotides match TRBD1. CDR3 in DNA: TGTGCCAGCAGCTCGACAGGGTTTGGCGTGTACGAGCAGTACTTC. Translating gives CASSSTGFGVYEQYF.